A selection of T cell receptor beta chains follows, all from one sample in a study of blood T cell repertoires in COVID-19. TCRdb keeps only in-frame clones here, not all; method: immunoSEQ multiplex PCR. The sample shows some 220,000 clones, approximately 85% of them seen only once. The source material was peripheral blood. Receptors were obtained from a man between 50 and 59 years old with acute or convalescent COVID-19. The CDR3 runs from the conserved cysteine through the conserved F or W. The size field is filled for only some rows; it gives once, few, many or a size class.

NA	14	TRBV24-1	TRBJ1-5	CATSDLWGDQPQHF
NA	14	TRBV15	TRBJ2-7	CATSRDRQGREQYF
NA	14	TRBV6-5	TRBJ2-1	CASSLGGYFNEQFF
NA	19	TRBV7-3	TRBJ2-3	CASSLRVGTSGSRTDTQYF
NA	14	TRBV11-1	TRBJ2-7	CASSSQGLTHEQYF
NA	16	TRBV2	TRBJ1-5	CASSVGQGNSNQPQHF
NA	14	TRBV9	TRBJ2-7	CASASSGDSYEQYF
NA	14	TRBV12-5	TRBJ1-1	CASGLVSGNNGAFF
NA	16	TRBV3-1/TRBV3-2	TRBJ1-2	CASSSLGGQASRGYTF
NA	16	TRBV2	TRBJ1-5	CASSRDRVGGNQPQHF
NA	13	TRBV10-1	TRBJ1-3	CASSSTAGNTIYF
NA	12	TRBV10-2	TRBJ1-1	CAAQGVNTEAFF
NA	14	TRBV9	TRBJ1-1	CASSVGQVNTEAFF
NA	14	TRBV7-3	TRBJ1-6	CASSLLQANSPLHF
NA	18	TRBV2	TRBJ2-2	CASSPGLAGGLNTGELFF
few	15	TRBV4-1	TRBJ1-2	CASSQGEQGAEGYTF
NA	17	TRBV6-2/TRBV6-3	TRBJ2-7	CASSYQPGQEFSYEQYF
NA	14	TRBV7-8	TRBJ1-2	CASSATGANYGYTF
once	16	TRBV11-3	TRBJ2-1	CASSLGLAGRYNEQFF
NA	15	TRBV24-1	TRBJ2-2	CATSDLSQNTGELFF
NA	16	TRBV5-6	TRBJ2-5	CASSPYKRGPIETQYF
NA	15	TRBV3-1/TRBV3-2	TRBJ1-1	CASSRLGGKGPGAFF
NA	18	TRBV24-1	TRBJ2-1	CATSDFTTSGRGGNEQFF
once	16	TRBV27	TRBJ2-3	CASSLRLASSTDTQYF
NA	14	TRBV18	TRBJ2-7	CASSPGDRLYEQYF
NA	15	TRBV10-3	TRBJ1-5	CAISPFEHSNQPQHF
NA	12	TRBV3-1/TRBV3-2	TRBJ1-1	CASSQAGFEAFF
NA	15	TRBV28	TRBJ2-7	CASSPPGTGKHEQYF
once	18	TRBV9	TRBJ1-3	CASSVAPQGIGSGNTIYF
NA	18	TRBV9	TRBJ1-3	CASSTQVGGTLSGNTIYF
NA	15	TRBV2	TRBJ1-6	CASFQMAAGSSPLHF
few	13	TRBV6-1	TRBJ1-5	CASSEGGLQPQHF
once	15	TRBV6-5	TRBJ2-7	CASNPQGRGNYEQYF
once	15	TRBV9	TRBJ1-2	CASSVAGQGVGGYTF
NA	15	TRBV9	TRBJ2-1	CASTISGEWHNEQFF
NA	15	TRBV23-1	TRBJ2-5	CASSLGGASEETQYF
once	13	TRBV12-3/TRBV12-4	TRBJ1-1	CASSLSRYTEAFF
NA	15	TRBV3-1/TRBV3-2	TRBJ2-6	CASSLGSPGANVLTF
NA	15	TRBV5-1	TRBJ2-7	CASSMGQTSSYEQYF
NA	17	TRBV7-3	TRBJ2-2	CASSWRGTGPFTGELFF
NA	16	TRBV5-1	TRBJ2-1	CASSGTSGNPASEQFF
many	17	TRBV10-2	TRBJ2-3	CASRTEIAGLVTDTQYF
NA	13	TRBV5-1	TRBJ2-7	CASSFNRDYEQYF
NA	16	TRBV11-2	TRBJ2-5	CASSLGPLGGRETQYF
NA	15	TRBV7-9	TRBJ1-4	CASAPAGPQGEKLFF
NA	14	TRBV2	TRBJ2-7	CASSTDRGTYEQYF
many	15	TRBV18	TRBJ2-3	CASSPSGGDTDTQYF
once	13	TRBV19	TRBJ1-5	CASSPMGGQPQHF